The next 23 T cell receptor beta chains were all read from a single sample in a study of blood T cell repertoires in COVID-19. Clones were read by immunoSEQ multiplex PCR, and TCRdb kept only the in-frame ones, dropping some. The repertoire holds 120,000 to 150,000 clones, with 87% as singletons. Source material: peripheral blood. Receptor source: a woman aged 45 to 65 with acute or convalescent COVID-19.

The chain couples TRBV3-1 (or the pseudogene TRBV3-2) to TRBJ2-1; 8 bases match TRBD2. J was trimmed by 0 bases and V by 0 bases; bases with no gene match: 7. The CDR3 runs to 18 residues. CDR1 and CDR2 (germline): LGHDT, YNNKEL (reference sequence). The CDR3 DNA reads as TGTGCCAGCAGCCAAGATCGGGTTAGCGGGACCTCCTACAATGAGCAGTTCTTC. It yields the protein CASSQDRVSGTSYNEQFF.

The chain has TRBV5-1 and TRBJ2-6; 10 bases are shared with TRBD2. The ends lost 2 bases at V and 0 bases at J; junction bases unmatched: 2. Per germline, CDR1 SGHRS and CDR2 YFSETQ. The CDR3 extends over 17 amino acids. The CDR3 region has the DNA TGCGCCAGCAGCTTATTAGCGGGGGGCTCTGGGGCCAACGTCCTGACTTTC. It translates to CASSLLAGGSGANVLTF.

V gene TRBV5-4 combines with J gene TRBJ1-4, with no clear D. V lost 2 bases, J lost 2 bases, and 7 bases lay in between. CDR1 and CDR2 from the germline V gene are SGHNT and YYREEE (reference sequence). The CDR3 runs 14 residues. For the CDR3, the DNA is TGTGCCAGCAGCTTAGGAGGGACTAATGAAAAACTGTTTTTT. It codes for CASSLGGTNEKLFF.

CDR3: CATRGNRGVNTGELFF. CDR3 DNA sequence: TGTGCCACCAGGGGTAACAGGGGAGTAAACACCGGGGAGCTGTTTTTT. The chain is built from TRBV15 and TRBJ2-2; the match to TRBD1 covers 7 bases. Germline lookup yields CDR1 LNHNV and CDR2 YYDKDF (reference sequence). The V gene end was trimmed by 6 bases and the J gene end by 2 bases; junction bases not matched to a gene: 9. This CDR3 has 16 amino acids.

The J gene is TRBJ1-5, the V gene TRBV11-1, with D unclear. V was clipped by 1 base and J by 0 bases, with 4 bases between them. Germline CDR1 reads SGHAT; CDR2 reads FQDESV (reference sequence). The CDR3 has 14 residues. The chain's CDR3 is CASSLDGSNQPQHF. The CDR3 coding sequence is TGTGCCAGCAGCTTAGACGGTAGCAATCAGCCCCAGCATTTT.

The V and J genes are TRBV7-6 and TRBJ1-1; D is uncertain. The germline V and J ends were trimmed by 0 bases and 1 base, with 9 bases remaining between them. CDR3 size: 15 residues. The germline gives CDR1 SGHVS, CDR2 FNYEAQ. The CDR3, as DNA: TGTGCCAGCAGCTTAGCGAGGCAATCGAACACTGAAGCTTTCTTT. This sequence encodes CASSLARQSNTEAFF.

CDR3 protein: CASSLAGAVLNEQFF. CDR3 nucleotides: TGTGCCAGCAGCTTAGCGGGAGCCGTATTGAATGAGCAGTTCTTC. The genes are TRBV7-9 and TRBJ2-1; D might be TRBD2 (5 bases). CDR1 is SEHNR, CDR2 FQNEAQ, per germline (reference sequence). V lost 0 bases and J 7 bases, leaving 13 bases between the germline ends. The CDR3 is 15 residues long.

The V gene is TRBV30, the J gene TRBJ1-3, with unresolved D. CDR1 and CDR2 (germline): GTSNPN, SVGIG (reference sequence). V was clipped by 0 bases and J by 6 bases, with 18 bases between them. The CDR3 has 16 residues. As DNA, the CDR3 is TGTGCCTGGAGTGTGGAGGGTATAGTTACATTAAACACCATATATTTT. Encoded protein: CAWSVEGIVTLNTIYF.

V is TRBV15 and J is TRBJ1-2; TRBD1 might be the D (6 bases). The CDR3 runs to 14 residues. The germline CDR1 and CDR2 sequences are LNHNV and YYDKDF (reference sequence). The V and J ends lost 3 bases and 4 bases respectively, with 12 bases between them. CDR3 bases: TGTGCCACCAGCAGGGGGGACACCTTCTATGGCTACACCTTC. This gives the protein CATSRGDTFYGYTF.

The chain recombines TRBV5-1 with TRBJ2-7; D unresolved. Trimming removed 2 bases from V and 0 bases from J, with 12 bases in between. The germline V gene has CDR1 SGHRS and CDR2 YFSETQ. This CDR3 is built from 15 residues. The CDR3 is CASSLEAPSSYEQYF. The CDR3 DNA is TGCGCCAGCAGCTTAGAGGCGCCGAGCTCCTACGAGCAGTACTTC.

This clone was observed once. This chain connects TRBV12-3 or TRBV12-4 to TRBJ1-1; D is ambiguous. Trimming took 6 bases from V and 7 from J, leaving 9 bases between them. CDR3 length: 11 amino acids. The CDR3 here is CASSREYEAFF. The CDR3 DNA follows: TGTGCCAGCAGCCGAGAGTATGAAGCTTTCTTT.

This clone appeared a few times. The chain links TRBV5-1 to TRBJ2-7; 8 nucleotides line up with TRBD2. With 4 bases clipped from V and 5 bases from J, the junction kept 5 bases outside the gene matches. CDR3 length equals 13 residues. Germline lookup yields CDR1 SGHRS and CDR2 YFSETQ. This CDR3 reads CASSEGLVDEQYF. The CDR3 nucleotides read TGCGCCAGCAGCGAGGGACTAGTCGACGAGCAGTACTTC.

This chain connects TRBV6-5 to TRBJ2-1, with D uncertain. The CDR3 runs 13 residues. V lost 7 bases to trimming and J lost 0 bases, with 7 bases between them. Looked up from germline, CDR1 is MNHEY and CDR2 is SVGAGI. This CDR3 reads CASKQVSYNEQFF. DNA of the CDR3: TGTGCCAGCAAGCAGGTCTCCTACAATGAGCAGTTCTTC.

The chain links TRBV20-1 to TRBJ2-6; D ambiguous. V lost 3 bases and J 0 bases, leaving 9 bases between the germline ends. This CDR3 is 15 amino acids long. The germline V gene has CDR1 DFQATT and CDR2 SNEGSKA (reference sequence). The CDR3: CSASTYSSGANVLTF. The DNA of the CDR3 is TGCAGTGCTAGTACGTACAGCTCTGGGGCCAACGTCCTGACTTTC.

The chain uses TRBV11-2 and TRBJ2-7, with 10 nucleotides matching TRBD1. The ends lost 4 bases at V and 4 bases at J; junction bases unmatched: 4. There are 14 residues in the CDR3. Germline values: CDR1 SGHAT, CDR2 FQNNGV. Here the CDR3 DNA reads TGTGCCAGCAGCTCCGGACAGGGGGATTACGAGCAGTACTTC. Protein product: CASSSGQGDYEQYF. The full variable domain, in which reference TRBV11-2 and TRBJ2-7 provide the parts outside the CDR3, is EAGVAQSPRYKIIEKRQSVAFWCNPISGHATLYWYQQILGQGPKLLIQFQNNGVVDDSQLPKDRFSAERLKGVDSTLKIQPAKLEDSAVYLCASSSGQGDYEQYFGPGTRLTVT.

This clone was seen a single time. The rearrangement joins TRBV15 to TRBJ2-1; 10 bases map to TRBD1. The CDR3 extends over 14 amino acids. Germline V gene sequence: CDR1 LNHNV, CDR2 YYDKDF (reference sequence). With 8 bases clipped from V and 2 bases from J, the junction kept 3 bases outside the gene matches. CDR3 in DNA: TGTGCCACCGGGGACAGGGGAGCCTACAATGAGCAGTTCTTC. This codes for CATGDRGAYNEQFF. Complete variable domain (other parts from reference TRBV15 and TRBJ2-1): DAMVIQNPRYQVTQFGKPVTLSCSQTLNHNVMYWYQQKSSQAPKLLFHYYDKDFNNEADTPDNFQSRRPNTSFCFLDIRSPGLGDTAMYLCATGDRGAYNEQFFGPGTRLTVL.

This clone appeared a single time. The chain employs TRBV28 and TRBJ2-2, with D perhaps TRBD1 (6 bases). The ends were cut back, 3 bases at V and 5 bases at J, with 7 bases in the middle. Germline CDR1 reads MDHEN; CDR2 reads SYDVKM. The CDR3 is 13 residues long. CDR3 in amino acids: CASSFTGTGELFF. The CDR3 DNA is TGTGCCAGCAGTTTTACAGGGACCGGGGAGCTGTTTTTT. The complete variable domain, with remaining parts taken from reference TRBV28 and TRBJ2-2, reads DVKVTQSSRYLVKRTGEKVFLECVQDMDHENMFWYRQDPGLGLRLIYFSYDVKMKEKGDIPEGYSVSREKKERFSLILESASTNQTSMYLCASSFTGTGELFFGEGSRLTVL.

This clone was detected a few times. CDR3 in DNA: TGTGCCAGCAGCACCCAGACCCTGGCGGCCTACTCCTACAATGAGCAGTTCTTC. As protein: CASSTQTLAAYSYNEQFF. The chain has TRBV3-1 (or the pseudogene TRBV3-2) and TRBJ2-1; D gene unclear. The CDR3 spans 18 residues. The V gene's germline CDR1 is LGHDT and CDR2 YNNKEL (reference sequence). Between the trimmed V and J ends, which lost 5 bases and 0 bases, there was a span of 20 bases.

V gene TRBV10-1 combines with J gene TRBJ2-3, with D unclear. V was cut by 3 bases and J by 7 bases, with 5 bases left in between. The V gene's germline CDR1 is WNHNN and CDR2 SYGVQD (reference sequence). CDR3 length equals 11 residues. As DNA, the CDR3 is TGCGCCAGCAGTGATGGCCATACGCAGTATTTT. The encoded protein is CASSDGHTQYF.

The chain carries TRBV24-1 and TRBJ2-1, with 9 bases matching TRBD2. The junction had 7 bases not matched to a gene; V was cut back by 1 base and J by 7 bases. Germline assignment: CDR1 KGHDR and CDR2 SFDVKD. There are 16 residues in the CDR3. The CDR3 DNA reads TGTGCCACCAGTGATTTAAGGCTAGCGGGGCGGAATGAGCAGTTCTTC. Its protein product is CATSDLRLAGRNEQFF.

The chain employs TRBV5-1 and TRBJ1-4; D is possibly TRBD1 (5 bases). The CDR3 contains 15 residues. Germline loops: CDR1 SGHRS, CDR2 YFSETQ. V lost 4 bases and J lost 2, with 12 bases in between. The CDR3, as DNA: TGCGCCAGCAGCGGTCAGGGTTCGACTAATGAAAAACTGTTTTTT. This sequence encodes CASSGQGSTNEKLFF.

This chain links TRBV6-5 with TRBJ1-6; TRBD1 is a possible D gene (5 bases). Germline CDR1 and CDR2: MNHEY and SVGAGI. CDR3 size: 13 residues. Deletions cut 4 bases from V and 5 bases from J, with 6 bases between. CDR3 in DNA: TGTGCCAGCAGTTGGGGGGATAATTCACCCCTCCACTTT. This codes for CASSWGDNSPLHF.

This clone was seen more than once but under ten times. The CDR3 loop is CASSAGYGYTF. CDR3 coding DNA: TGCGCCAGCAGTGCGGGCTATGGCTACACCTTC. The chain has TRBV10-1 and TRBJ1-2; the D is unclear. Trimming left V 4 bases short and J 4 bases short, with 4 bases between. Germline-derived CDR1 and CDR2 are WNHNN and SYGVQD (reference sequence). CDR3 length: 11 residues.